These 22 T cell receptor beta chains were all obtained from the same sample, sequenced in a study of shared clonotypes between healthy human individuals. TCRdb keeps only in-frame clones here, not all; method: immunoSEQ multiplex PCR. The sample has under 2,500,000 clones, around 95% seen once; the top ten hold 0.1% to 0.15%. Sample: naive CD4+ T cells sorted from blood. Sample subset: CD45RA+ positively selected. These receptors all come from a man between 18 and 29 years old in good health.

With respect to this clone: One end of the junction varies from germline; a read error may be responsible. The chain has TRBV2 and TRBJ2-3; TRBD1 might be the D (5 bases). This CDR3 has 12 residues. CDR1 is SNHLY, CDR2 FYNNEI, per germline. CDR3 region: CASSEQGIGQDF. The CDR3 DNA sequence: TGTGCCAGCAGTGAACAGGGAATAGGGCAAGATTTT.

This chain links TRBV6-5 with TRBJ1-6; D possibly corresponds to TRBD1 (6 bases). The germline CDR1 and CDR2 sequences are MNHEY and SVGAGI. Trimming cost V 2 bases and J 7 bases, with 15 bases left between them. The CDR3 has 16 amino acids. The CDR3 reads CASSYTHLDRNSPLHF. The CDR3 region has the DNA TGTGCCAGCAGTTACACCCACCTAGACAGGAATTCACCCCTCCACTTT.

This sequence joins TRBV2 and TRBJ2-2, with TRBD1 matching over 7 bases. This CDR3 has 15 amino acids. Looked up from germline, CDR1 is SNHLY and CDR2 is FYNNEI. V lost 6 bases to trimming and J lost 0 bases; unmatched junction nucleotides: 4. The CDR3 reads CASSTGQANTGELFF. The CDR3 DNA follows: TGTGCCAGCAGCACCGGACAGGCGAACACCGGGGAGCTGTTTTTT. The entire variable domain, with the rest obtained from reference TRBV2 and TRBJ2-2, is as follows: EPEVTQTPSHQVTQMGQEVILRCVPISNHLYFYWYRQILGQKVEFLVSFYNNEISEKSEIFDDQFSVERPDGSNFTLKIRSTKLEDSAMYFCASSTGQANTGELFFGEGSRLTVL.

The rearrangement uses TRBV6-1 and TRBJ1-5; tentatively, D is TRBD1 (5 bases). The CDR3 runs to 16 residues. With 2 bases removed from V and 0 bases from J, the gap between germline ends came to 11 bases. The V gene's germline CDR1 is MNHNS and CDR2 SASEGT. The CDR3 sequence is CASSEPTGYSNQPQHF. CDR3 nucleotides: TGTGCCAGCAGTGAACCCACAGGCTATAGCAATCAGCCCCAGCATTTT.

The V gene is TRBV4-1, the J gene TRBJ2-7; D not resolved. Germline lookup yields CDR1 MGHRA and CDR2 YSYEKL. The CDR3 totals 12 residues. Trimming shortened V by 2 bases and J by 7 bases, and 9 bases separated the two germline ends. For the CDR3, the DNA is TGCGCCAGCAGCCAAAACATGGGGGAGCAGTACTTC. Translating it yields CASSQNMGEQYF.

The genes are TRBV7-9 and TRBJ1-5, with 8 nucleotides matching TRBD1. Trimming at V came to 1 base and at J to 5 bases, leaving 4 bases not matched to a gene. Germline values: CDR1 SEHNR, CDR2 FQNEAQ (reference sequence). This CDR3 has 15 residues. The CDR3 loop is CASSLDATGDQPQHF. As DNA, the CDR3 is TGTGCCAGCAGCTTAGATGCGACAGGGGATCAGCCCCAGCATTTT.

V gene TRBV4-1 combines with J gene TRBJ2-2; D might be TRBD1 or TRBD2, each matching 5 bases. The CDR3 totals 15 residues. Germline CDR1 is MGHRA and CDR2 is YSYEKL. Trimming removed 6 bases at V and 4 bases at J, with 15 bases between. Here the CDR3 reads CASRLMTEGTGELFF. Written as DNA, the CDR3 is TGCGCCAGCAGATTGATGACAGAGGGCACCGGGGAGCTGTTTTTT.

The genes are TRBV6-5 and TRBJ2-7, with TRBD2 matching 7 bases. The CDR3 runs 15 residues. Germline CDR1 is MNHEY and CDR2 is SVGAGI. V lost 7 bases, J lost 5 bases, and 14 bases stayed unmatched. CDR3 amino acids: CASNRAGPSVNEQYF. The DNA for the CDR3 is TGTGCCAGCAATAGAGCGGGACCTTCTGTGAACGAGCAGTACTTC.

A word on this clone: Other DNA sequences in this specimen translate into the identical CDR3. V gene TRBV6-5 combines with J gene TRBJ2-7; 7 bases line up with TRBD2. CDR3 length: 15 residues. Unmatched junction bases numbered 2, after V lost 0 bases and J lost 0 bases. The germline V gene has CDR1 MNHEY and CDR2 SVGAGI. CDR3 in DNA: TGTGCCAGCAGTTACTCGTCTAGCGGCTCCTACGAGCAGTACTTC. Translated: CASSYSSSGSYEQYF.

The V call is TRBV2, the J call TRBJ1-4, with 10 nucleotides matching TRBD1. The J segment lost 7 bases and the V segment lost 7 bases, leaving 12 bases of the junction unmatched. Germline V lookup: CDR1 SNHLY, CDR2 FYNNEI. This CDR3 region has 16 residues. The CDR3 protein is CASNRDRGSFVEKLFF. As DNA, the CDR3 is TGTGCCAGCAACCGGGACAGGGGTTCTTTTGTTGAAAAACTGTTTTTT.

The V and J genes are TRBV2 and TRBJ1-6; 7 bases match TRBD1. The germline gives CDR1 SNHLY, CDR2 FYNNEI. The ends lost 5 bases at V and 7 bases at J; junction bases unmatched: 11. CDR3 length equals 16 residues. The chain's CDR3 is CASSSAPGRGNSPLHF. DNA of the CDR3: TGTGCCAGCAGTTCTGCCCCGGGCAGGGGGAATTCACCCCTCCACTTT.

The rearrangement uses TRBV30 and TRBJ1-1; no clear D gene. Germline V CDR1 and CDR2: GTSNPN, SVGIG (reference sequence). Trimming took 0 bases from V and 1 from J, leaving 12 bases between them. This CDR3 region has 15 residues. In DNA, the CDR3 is TGTGCCTGGAGTGTCATTCTCGGGCCGAACACTGAAGCTTTCTTT. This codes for CAWSVILGPNTEAFF.

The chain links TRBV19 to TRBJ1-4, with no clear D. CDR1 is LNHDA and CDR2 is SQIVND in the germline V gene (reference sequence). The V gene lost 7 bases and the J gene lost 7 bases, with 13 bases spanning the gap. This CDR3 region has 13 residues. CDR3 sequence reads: CASTPSGIEKLFF. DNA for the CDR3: TGTGCCAGTACCCCCAGCGGGATTGAAAAACTGTTTTTT.

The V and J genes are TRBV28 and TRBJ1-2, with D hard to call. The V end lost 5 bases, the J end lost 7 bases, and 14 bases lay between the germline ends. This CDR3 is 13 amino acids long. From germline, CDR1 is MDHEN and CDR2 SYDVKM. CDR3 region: CASSVYTKPGYTF. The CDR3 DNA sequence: TGTGCCAGCAGTGTATACACGAAGCCTGGCTACACCTTC.

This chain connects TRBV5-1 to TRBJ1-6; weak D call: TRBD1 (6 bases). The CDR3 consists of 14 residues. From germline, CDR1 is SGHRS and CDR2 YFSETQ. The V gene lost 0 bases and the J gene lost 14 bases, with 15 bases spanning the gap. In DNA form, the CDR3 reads TGCGCCAGCAGCTTGGGTATGGCAGGGGAAACCCTCCACTTT. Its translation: CASSLGMAGETLHF.

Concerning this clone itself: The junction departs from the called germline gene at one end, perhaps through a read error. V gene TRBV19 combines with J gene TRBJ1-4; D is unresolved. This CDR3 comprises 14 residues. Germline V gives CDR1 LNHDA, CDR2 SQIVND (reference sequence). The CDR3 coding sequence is TGTGCCAGTAGTTTAGATGCAACTAATGAAAAACTGTTTTTT. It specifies CASSLDATNEKLFF.

The CDR3 protein is CASQPGGYEQYF. CDR3 sequence (DNA): TGTGCCAGCCAACCGGGTGGCTACGAGCAGTACTTC. V gene TRBV2 combines with J gene TRBJ2-7, with D unresolved. CDR3 size: 12 residues. V was pared by 8 bases and J by 3 bases, with 11 bases between. Germline CDR1 SNHLY, CDR2 FYNNEI. Filled out from reference TRBV2 and TRBJ2-7, the complete variable domain reads EPEVTQTPSHQVTQMGQEVILRCVPISNHLYFYWYRQILGQKVEFLVSFYNNEISEKSEIFDDQFSVERPDGSNFTLKIRSTKLEDSAMYFCASQPGGYEQYFGPGTRLTVT.

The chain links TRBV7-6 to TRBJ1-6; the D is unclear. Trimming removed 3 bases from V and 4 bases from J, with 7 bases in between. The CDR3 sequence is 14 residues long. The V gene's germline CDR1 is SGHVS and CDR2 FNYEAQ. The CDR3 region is CASSFMEYNSPLHF. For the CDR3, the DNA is TGTGCCAGCAGCTTTATGGAATATAATTCACCCCTCCACTTT. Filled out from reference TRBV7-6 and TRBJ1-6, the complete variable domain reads GAGVSQSPRYKVTKRGQDVALRCDPISGHVSLYWYRQALGQGPEFLTYFNYEAQQDKSGLPNDRFSAERPEGSISTLTIQRTEQRDSAMYRCASSFMEYNSPLHFGNGTRLTVT.

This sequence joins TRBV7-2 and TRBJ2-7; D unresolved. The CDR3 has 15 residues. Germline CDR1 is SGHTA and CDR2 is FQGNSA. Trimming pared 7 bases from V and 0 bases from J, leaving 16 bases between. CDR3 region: CASNLASTNSYEQYF. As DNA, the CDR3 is TGTGCCAGCAACCTTGCTTCGACAAACTCCTACGAGCAGTACTTC.

DNA of the CDR3: TGTGCCAGCAGTTTCCTGGGGACAGGTTCGGATACGCAGTATTTT. Protein sequence: CASSFLGTGSDTQYF. The V and J genes are TRBV28 and TRBJ2-3, with 8 bases identical to TRBD1. Losses at the gene ends were 3 bases for V and 6 bases for J; bases not matched to a gene: 8. The CDR3 is made up of 15 amino acids. Germline V gene sequence: CDR1 MDHEN, CDR2 SYDVKM.

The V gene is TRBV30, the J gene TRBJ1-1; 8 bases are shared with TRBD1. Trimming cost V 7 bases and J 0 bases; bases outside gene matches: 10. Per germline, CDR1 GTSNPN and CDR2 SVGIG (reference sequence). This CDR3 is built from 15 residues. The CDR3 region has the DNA TGTGCCTACAGGGGGTCCACACCTCTGAACACTGAAGCTTTCTTT. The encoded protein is CAYRGSTPLNTEAFF.

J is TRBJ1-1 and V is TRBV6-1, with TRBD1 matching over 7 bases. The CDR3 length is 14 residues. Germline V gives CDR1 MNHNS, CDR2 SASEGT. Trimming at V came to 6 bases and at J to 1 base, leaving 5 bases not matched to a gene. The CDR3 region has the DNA TGTGCCAGCAGCCGGGGGACAGCGAACACTGAAGCTTTCTTT. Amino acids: CASSRGTANTEAFF.